The sequence of this T cell receptor beta chain was determined in a study of T cells in Graves' hyperthyroidism and ophthalmopathy. The study included ophthalmopathy patients with Clinical Activity Score at least 3, NOSPECS grade at least 4 and duration under 3 months. Diagnosis relied on clinical symptoms, serum thyroxine and TRAb, thyroid ultrasound and orbital computed tomography. Germline V gives CDR1 SEHNR, CDR2 FQNEAQ (reference sequence). This CDR3 has 13 residues. The V and J ends lost 5 bases and 6 bases respectively, with 14 bases between them. Regions amplified from RNA transcripts were the TCR beta CDR3 regions. In the first-round RT-PCR of the TCR CDR3, the HTBI primer set was used. TCRdb itself ran the multiplex PCR reads through MiXCR, one entry per CDR3 protein. The sample holds about half a million distinct CDR3 sequences, about 16% seen once.

This clonotype was obtained from a woman younger than 45 with Graves' ophthalmopathy. This chain links TRBV7-9 with TRBJ2-7, with D perhaps TRBD1 or TRBD2 (6 bases each). The sequenced sample was blood. The CDR3 coding sequence is TGTGCCAGCAGCCCCCGGTGGGGGGCCGAGCAGTACTTC. This sequence encodes CASSPRWGAEQYF.